This T cell receptor beta chain originates from a study of blood T cell repertoires in COVID-19. Study in general: Italy, Spain and the United States were the sources of the convalescent and acute COVID-19 samples. Sample material is recorded as cDNA or gDNA derived from T cells, B-cell-depleted T cells, or PBMCs.

The Seattle patients, enrolled during active infection, were followed longitudinally. How the authors handled the data: Estimation of nucleated cell counts was performed using reference gene primer amplification. Some clones are missing from TCRdb's copy, which holds only in-frame ones; the method was immunoSEQ multiplex PCR. V and J calls and clone size are given by that table; D and trimming were obtained from the DNA. The table records fewer than 200,000 clones, 85% of them present only once. Trimming pared 2 bases from V and 6 bases from J, leaving 16 bases between. The CDR3 runs to 15 residues. Germline V gene data show CDR1 as MNHEY and CDR2 as SMNVEV (reference sequence).

The specimen was peripheral blood. This chain connects TRBV27 to TRBJ1-2; possible D gene TRBD1, 6 bases. This TCR was sampled from an elderly woman with COVID-19, enrolled during active disease. The CDR3 bases are TGTGCCAGCAGTTTAGCCCCCGACAGGATTCATGGCTACACCTTC. As protein: CASSLAPDRIHGYTF.